The 20 T cell receptor beta chains given below trace back to one sample, sequenced in a study of cytomegalovirus exposure and HLA in healthy donors. Both 60 Vbeta primers and 13 Jbeta primers went into the PCR. Sequencing was performed with immunoSEQ multiplex PCR; in TCRdb, only in-frame clones are kept and a portion is missing. The repertoire holds roughly 130,000 clones, with 60% to 85% as singletons. Source material: PBMCs. These receptors all come from a male donor in good health and CMV-seropositive.

V and J are TRBV4-3 and TRBJ1-4, with D maybe TRBD1 (5 bases). Trimming shortened V by 1 base and J by 5 bases, and 11 bases separated the two germline ends. Germline CDR1 reads LGHNA; CDR2 reads YSLEER. This CDR3 comprises 15 residues. The CDR3 DNA sequence: TGCGCCAGCAGCCAAGCTTGGGCAGGGAATGAAAAACTGTTTTTT. Its translation is CASSQAWAGNEKLFF.

Only a few counts were recorded for this clone. This chain's CDR3 is CASSLDSNYGYTF. DNA of the CDR3: TGTGCCAGCAGTCTCGACAGTAACTATGGCTACACCTTC. V usage is TRBV27 and J usage is TRBJ1-2; D possibly corresponds to TRBD1 (5 bases). Germline lookup yields CDR1 MNHEY and CDR2 SMNVEV (reference sequence). V lost 5 bases to trimming and J lost 1 base, with 8 bases between them. The CDR3 consists of 13 residues.

The chain recombines TRBV5-6 with TRBJ1-5; a weak D match, TRBD1 (5 bases). From germline, CDR1 is SGHDT and CDR2 YYEEEE. The CDR3 covers 14 residues. V lost 0 bases, J lost 2 bases, and 6 bases lay in between. This chain's CDR3 is CASSLGQRNQPQHF. In nucleotides, the CDR3 is TGTGCCAGCAGCTTGGGACAGCGCAATCAGCCCCAGCATTTT.

The chain is built from TRBV2 and TRBJ2-7, with 7 bases lining up with TRBD1. Germline V gives CDR1 SNHLY, CDR2 FYNNEI. The CDR3 has 14 residues. V was clipped by 6 bases and J by 2 bases; unmatched bases: 7. CDR3 sequence: CASSEGDRAYEQYF. CDR3 nucleotides: TGTGCCAGCAGCGAGGGAGACAGGGCCTACGAGCAGTACTTC.

This rearrangement joins TRBV4-2 to TRBJ2-1, with D tentatively TRBD1 (5 bases). The CDR3 totals 16 residues. In germline, CDR1 is LGHNA, CDR2 YNFKEQ. Deletions cut 3 bases from V and 0 bases from J, with 12 bases between. The CDR3 bases are TGTGCCAGCAGCCATTCGACAGTCCGCTCCTACAATGAGCAGTTCTTC. Translated, it gives CASSHSTVRSYNEQFF.

This clone is categorized as medium-sized. This chain joins TRBV6-6 and TRBJ1-3; D is unresolved. Trimming pared 4 bases from V and 0 bases from J, leaving 7 bases between. Germline assignment: CDR1 MNHNY and CDR2 SVGAGI (reference sequence). The CDR3 runs to 14 residues. The CDR3 bases are TGTGCCAGCAGTTTGGCAGACTCTGGAAACACCATATATTTT. As protein: CASSLADSGNTIYF.

This clone appeared a few times. V and J are TRBV29-1 and TRBJ2-5; 9 positions match TRBD2. This CDR3 has 13 residues. J was trimmed by 1 base and V by 8 bases; bases with no gene match: 5. The germline CDR1 and CDR2 sequences are SQVTM and ANQGSEA. CDR3 region: CSISGGPQETQYF. The CDR3 region has the DNA TGCAGCATCAGCGGGGGGCCCCAAGAGACCCAGTACTTC.

The chain links TRBV14 to TRBJ2-2, with 7 bases matching TRBD2. V was pared by 5 bases and J by 7 bases, with 7 bases of the junction left unmatched. The length of the CDR3 is 14 residues. The germline CDR1 and CDR2 sequences are SGHDN and FVKESK. The CDR3 protein is CASSTRTSFGELFF. CDR3 DNA: TGTGCCAGCAGCACGCGGACTAGTTTCGGGGAGCTGTTTTTT.

The chain has TRBV19 and TRBJ2-7, with 8 bases matching TRBD2. Per the germline V gene, CDR1 is LNHDA and CDR2 is SQIVND (reference sequence). The V segment lost 5 bases and the J segment 3 bases; nucleotides outside the gene matches: 3. The CDR3 is 13 residues long. CDR3 nucleotide sequence: TGTGCCAGTAGTTCGGGAGGGAACTACGAGCAGTACTTC. This translates into CASSSGGNYEQYF.

The chain carries TRBV7-3 and TRBJ1-1, with D unclear. CDR1 is SGHTA and CDR2 is FQGTGA in the germline V gene. V was clipped by 6 bases and J by 4 bases, with 9 bases between them. The CDR3 is made up of 12 amino acids. CDR3 DNA sequence: TGTGCCAGCAGTCCGGGAGGCACTGAAGCTTTCTTT. Translated: CASSPGGTEAFF.

V and J are TRBV5-1 and TRBJ2-7, with D maybe TRBD1 (5 bases). Trimming cost V 0 bases and J 5 bases, with 12 bases left between them. The germline V gene encodes CDR1 SGHRS and CDR2 YFSETQ. The CDR3 sequence is 14 residues long. The CDR3 DNA reads TGCGCCAGCAGCTTGGGCCAGGGCCTGGACGAGCAGTACTTC. Protein: CASSLGQGLDEQYF.

The CDR3 region is CASSPTGAETQYF. The CDR3 DNA sequence: TGTGCCAGCAGCCCGACAGGGGCAGAGACCCAGTACTTC. This chain joins TRBV6-4 and TRBJ2-5; 8 bases fit TRBD1. Per germline, CDR1 MRHNA and CDR2 SNTAGT. V lost 6 bases, J lost 4 bases, and 4 bases stayed unmatched. The CDR3 loop spans 13 amino acids.

The sample holds a few counts of this clone. The gene calls are TRBV7-9 and TRBJ1-4; D unresolved. Germline values: CDR1 SEHNR, CDR2 FQNEAQ (reference sequence). Trimming shortened V by 5 bases and J by 15 bases, and 22 bases separated the two germline ends. This CDR3 has 14 residues. The CDR3 here is CASSAARGTARLFF. For the CDR3, the DNA is TGTGCCAGCAGCGCTGCCCGAGGCACGGCCCGATTGTTTTTT.

This clone has just a few counts. This sample includes further DNA sequences coding for the same CDR3. J is TRBJ2-3 and V is TRBV15; D is perhaps TRBD1 (5 bases). Germline V CDR1 and CDR2: LNHNV, YYDKDF (reference sequence). V lost 1 base to trimming and J lost 0 bases, with 8 bases between them. The CDR3 contains 15 residues. CDR3 in DNA: TGTGCCACCAGCAGAGGTAGGGGAAGCACAGATACGCAGTATTTT. It translates to CATSRGRGSTDTQYF.

This chain joins TRBV10-3 and TRBJ2-1, with 10 bases lining up with TRBD2. Germline V gene sequence: CDR1 ENHRY, CDR2 SYGVKD. The J segment lost 0 bases and the V segment lost 3 bases, leaving 8 bases of the junction unmatched. CDR3 length equals 18 residues. CDR3 amino acids: CAISERTSGPVSYNEQFF. CDR3 bases: TGTGCCATCAGTGAACGGACTAGCGGTCCAGTCTCCTACAATGAGCAGTTCTTC.

The rearrangement joins TRBV27 to TRBJ1-2, with TRBD1 as a possible D gene (6 bases). The CDR3 runs 13 residues. Germline CDR1 and CDR2: MNHEY and SMNVEV (reference sequence). V lost 9 bases and J lost 4, with 15 bases in between. The CDR3 region is CASSPDRFYGYTF. The CDR3, as DNA: TGTGCCAGTTCGCCCGACAGGTTCTATGGCTACACCTTC.

V and J are TRBV6-1 and TRBJ2-7; TRBD1 matches at 8 bases. The germline V gene has CDR1 MNHNS and CDR2 SASEGT. The CDR3 has 13 residues. After removal of 0 bases from V and 5 bases from J, the junction contained 0 bases not matched to a gene. The CDR3 DNA reads TGTGCCAGCAGTGAAGCGGACAGGGACGAGCAGTACTTC. It is translated as CASSEADRDEQYF.

The rearrangement joins TRBV11-2 to TRBJ2-3, with 7 bases aligning to TRBD2. This CDR3 is 16 amino acids long. From germline, CDR1 is SGHAT and CDR2 FQNNGV. Trimming at V came to 5 bases and at J to 0 bases, leaving 8 bases not matched to a gene. The CDR3 spells CASSTYLAASTDTQYF. The CDR3 region has the DNA TGTGCCAGCAGCACCTATCTAGCGGCTAGCACAGATACGCAGTATTTT. Full variable domain (missing parts from reference TRBV11-2 and TRBJ2-3): EAGVAQSPRYKIIEKRQSVAFWCNPISGHATLYWYQQILGQGPKLLIQFQNNGVVDDSQLPKDRFSAERLKGVDSTLKIQPAKLEDSAVYLCASSTYLAASTDTQYFGPGTRLTVL.

This clone was recorded a few times. The gene calls are TRBV7-8 and TRBJ2-5; 7 bases agree with TRBD1. Germline trimming cut 2 bases from V and 1 base from J; bases unmatched to any gene: 1. CDR1 is SGHVS and CDR2 is FQNEAQ in the germline V gene. This CDR3 is 14 amino acids long. CDR3 DNA: TGTGCCAGCAGCTTAAGGACAGGCCAAGAGACCCAGTACTTC. It specifies CASSLRTGQETQYF.

J is TRBJ2-1 and V is TRBV9; TRBD1 matches at 8 bases. The CDR3 covers 16 residues. Germline V lookup: CDR1 SGDLS, CDR2 YYNGEE. V gave up 0 bases and J gave up 7 bases; unmatched junction bases: 9. CDR3: CASSVEVRGLQNEQFF. In nucleotides, the CDR3 is TGTGCCAGCAGCGTAGAGGTCAGGGGGCTGCAAAATGAGCAGTTCTTC.